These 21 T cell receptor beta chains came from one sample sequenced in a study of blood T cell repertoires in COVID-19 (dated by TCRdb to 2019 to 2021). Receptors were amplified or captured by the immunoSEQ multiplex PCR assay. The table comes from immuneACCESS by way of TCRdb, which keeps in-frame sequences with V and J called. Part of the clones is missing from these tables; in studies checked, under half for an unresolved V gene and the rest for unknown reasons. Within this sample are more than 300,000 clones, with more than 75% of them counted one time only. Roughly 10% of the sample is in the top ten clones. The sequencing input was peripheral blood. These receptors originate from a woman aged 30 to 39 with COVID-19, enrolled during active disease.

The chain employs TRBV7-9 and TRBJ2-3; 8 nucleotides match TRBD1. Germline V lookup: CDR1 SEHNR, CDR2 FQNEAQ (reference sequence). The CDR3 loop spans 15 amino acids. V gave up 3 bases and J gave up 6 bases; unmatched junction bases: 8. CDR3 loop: CASSLLGQGIDTQYF. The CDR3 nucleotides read TGTGCCAGCAGCTTGCTCGGACAGGGCATCGATACGCAGTATTTT.

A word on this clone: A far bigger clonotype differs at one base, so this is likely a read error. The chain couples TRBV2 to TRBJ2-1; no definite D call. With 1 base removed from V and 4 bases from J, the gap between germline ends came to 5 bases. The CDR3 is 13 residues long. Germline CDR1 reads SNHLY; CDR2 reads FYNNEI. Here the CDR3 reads CASSEGAYNEQFF. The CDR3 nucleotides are TGTGCCAGCAGTGAAGGGGCATACAATGAGCAGTTCTTC.

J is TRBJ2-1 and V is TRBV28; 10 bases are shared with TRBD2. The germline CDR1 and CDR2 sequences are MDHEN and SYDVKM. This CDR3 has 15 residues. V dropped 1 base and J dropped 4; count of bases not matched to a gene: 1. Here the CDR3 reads CASSLSLAGYNEQFF. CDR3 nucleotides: TGTGCCAGCAGTTTATCACTAGCGGGATACAATGAGCAGTTCTTC.

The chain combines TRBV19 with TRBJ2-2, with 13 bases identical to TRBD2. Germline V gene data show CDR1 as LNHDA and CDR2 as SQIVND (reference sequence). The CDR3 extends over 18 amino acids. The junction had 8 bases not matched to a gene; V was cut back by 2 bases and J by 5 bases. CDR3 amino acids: CASSIIRLAGGKTGELFF. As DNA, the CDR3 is TGTGCCAGTAGTATAATTCGACTAGCGGGAGGAAAAACCGGGGAGCTGTTTTTT.

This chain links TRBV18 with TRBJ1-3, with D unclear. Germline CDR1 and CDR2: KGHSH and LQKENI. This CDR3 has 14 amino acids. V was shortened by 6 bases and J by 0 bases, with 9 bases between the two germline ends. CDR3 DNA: TGTGCCAGCTCGAAGACAACCTCTGGAAACACCATATATTTT. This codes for CASSKTTSGNTIYF. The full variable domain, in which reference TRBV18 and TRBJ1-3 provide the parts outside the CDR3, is NAGVMQNPRHLVRRRGQEARLRCSPMKGHSHVYWYRQLPEEGLKFMVYLQKENIIDESGMPKERFSAEFPKEGPSILRIQQVVRGDSAAYFCASSKTTSGNTIYFGEGSWLTVV.

In DNA, the CDR3 is TGTGCCAGCAGAGAAGGGTCCGGGGGGTACAATGAGCAGTTCTTC. As protein: CASREGSGGYNEQFF. V gene TRBV3-1 (or the pseudogene TRBV3-2) combines with J gene TRBJ2-1; 7 bases match TRBD2. V lost 6 bases, J lost 4 bases, and 9 bases stayed unmatched. In germline, CDR1 is LGHDT, CDR2 YNNKEL (reference sequence). This CDR3 is 15 amino acids long.

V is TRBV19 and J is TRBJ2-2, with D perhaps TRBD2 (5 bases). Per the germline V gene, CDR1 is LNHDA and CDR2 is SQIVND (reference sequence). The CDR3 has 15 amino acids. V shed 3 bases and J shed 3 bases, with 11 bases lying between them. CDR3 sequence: CASSMTRAHTGELFF. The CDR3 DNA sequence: TGTGCCAGTAGTATGACGCGGGCCCACACCGGGGAGCTGTTTTTT.

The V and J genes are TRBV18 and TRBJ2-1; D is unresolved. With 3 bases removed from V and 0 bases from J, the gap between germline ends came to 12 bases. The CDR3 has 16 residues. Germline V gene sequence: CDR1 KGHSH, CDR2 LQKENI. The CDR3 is CASSPLRGHSYNEQFF. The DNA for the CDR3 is TGTGCCAGCTCACCTCTACGCGGTCACTCCTACAATGAGCAGTTCTTC.

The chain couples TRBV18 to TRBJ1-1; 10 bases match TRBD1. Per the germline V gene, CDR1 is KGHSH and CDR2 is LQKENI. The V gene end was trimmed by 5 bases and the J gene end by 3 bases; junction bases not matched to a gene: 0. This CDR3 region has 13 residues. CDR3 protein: CASSGQGDTEAFF. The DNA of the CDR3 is TGTGCCAGCTCAGGACAGGGGGACACTGAAGCTTTCTTT.

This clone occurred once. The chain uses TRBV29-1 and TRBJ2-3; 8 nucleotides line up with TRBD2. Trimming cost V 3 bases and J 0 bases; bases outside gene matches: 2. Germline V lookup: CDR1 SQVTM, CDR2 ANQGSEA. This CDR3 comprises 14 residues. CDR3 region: CSVDSSGSTDTQYF. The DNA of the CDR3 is TGCAGCGTTGACTCTAGCGGGAGCACAGATACGCAGTATTTT.

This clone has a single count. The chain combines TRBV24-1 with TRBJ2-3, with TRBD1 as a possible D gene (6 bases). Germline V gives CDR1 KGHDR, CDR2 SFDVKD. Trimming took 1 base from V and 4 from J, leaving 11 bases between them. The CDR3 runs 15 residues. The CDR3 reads CATSDFIQGADTQYF. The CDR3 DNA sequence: TGTGCCACCAGTGATTTTATACAGGGAGCAGATACGCAGTATTTT.

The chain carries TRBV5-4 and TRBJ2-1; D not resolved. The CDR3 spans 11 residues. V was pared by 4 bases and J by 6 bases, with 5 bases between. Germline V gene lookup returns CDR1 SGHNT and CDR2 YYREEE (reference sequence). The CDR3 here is CASSVSNEQFF. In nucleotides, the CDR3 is TGTGCCAGCAGCGTCAGCAATGAGCAGTTCTTC.

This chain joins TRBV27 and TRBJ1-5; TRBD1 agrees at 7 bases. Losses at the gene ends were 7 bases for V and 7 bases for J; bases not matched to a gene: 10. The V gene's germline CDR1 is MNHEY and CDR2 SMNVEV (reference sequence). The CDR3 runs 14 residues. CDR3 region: CASKLTGFRQPQHF. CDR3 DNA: TGTGCCAGCAAGCTGACAGGGTTTAGGCAGCCCCAGCATTTT.

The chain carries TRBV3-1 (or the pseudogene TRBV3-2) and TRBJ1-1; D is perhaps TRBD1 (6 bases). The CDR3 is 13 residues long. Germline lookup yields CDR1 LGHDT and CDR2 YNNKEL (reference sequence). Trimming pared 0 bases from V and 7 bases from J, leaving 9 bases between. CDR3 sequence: CASSQDQGFEAFF. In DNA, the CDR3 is TGTGCCAGCAGCCAAGACCAGGGGTTTGAAGCTTTCTTT.

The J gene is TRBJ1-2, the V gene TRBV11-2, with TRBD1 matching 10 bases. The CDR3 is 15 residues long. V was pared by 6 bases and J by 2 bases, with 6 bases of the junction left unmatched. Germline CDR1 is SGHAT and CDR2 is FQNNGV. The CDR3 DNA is TGTGCCAGCAGTCTGGACAGGGGGACGAACTATGGCTACACCTTC. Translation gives CASSLDRGTNYGYTF.

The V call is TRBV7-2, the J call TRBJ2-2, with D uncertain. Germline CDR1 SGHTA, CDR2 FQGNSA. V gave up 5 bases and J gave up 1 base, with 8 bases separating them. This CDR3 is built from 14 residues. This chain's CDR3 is CASSPPGNTGELFF. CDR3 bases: TGTGCCAGCAGCCCCCCGGGGAACACCGGGGAGCTGTTTTTT.

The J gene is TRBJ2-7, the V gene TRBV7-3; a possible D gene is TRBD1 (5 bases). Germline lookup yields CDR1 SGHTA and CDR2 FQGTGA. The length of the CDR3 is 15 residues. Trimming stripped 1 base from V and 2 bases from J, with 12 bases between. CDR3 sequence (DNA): TGTGCCAGCAGCTTAAGTGGGGCAGGGACCTACGAGCAGTACTTC. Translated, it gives CASSLSGAGTYEQYF.

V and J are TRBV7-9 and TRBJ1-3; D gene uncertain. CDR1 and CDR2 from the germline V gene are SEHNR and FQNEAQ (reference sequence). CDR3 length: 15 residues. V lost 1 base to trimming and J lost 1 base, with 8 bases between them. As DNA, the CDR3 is TGTGCCAGCAGCTTAGGCGGCAGATCTGGAAACACCATATATTTT. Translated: CASSLGGRSGNTIYF. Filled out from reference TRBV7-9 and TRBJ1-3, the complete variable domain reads DTGVSQNPRHKITKRGQNVTFRCDPISEHNRLYWYRQTLGQGPEFLTYFQNEAQLEKSRLLSDRFSAERPKGSFSTLEIQRTEQGDSAMYLCASSLGGRSGNTIYFGEGSWLTVV.

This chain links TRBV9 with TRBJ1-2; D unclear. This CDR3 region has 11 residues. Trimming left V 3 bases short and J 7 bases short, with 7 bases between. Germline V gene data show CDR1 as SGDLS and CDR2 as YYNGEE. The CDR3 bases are TGTGCCAGCAGCGATGAGGGTGGCTACACCTTC. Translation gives CASSDEGGYTF.

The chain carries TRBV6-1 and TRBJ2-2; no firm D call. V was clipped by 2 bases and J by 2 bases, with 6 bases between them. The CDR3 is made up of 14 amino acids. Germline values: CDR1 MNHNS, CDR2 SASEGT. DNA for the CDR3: TGTGCCAGCAGTGAACAGTTCAACACCGGGGAGCTGTTTTTT. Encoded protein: CASSEQFNTGELFF.

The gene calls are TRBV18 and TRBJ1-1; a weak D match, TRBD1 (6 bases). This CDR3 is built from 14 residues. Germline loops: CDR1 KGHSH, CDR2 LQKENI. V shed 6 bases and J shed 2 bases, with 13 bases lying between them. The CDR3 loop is CASSLQGRNTEAFF. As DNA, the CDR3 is TGTGCCAGCTCCCTACAGGGACGAAACACTGAAGCTTTCTTT.